Below are 9 T cell receptor beta chains sequenced from a single sample in a study of blood T cell repertoires in COVID-19. Produced via immunoSEQ multiplex PCR; TCRdb's table is partial and in-frame only. The profile covers 140,000 or so clones, with roughly 90% appearing a single time and 2.5% taken by the ten largest. Sequenced sample: peripheral blood. The source is a human donor with COVID-19, enrolled during active disease. The donor label of this sample is uncertain.

The genes are TRBV20-1 and TRBJ1-6; unclear D gene. The CDR3 runs 15 residues. Per germline, CDR1 DFQATT and CDR2 SNEGSKA (reference sequence). Trimming left V 3 bases short and J 1 base short, with 10 bases between. As DNA, the CDR3 is TGCAGTGCTAGTAATGAGGGTTCCTATAATTCACCCCTCCACTTT. This encodes CSASNEGSYNSPLHF.

This chain joins TRBV19 and TRBJ2-5; 8 bases map to TRBD1. J was trimmed by 1 base and V by 7 bases; bases with no gene match: 8. Germline lookup yields CDR1 LNHDA and CDR2 SQIVND (reference sequence). The CDR3 totals 15 residues. The CDR3 DNA is TGTGCCAGTACCCCTGCGGGGACAGGCCAAGAGACCCAGTACTTC. It encodes CASTPAGTGQETQYF.

The chain is built from TRBV30 and TRBJ2-3; possible D gene TRBD2, 5 bases. Germline-derived CDR1 and CDR2 are GTSNPN and SVGIG (reference sequence). The CDR3 totals 13 residues. Trimming stripped 0 bases from V and 4 bases from J, with 8 bases between. CDR3 sequence (DNA): TGTGCCTGGAGTGTAGGGAGAGCAGATACGCAGTATTTT. As protein: CAWSVGRADTQYF.

The chain is built from TRBV7-3 and TRBJ2-2; 9 nucleotides agree with TRBD1. The V segment lost 4 bases and the J segment 5 bases; nucleotides outside the gene matches: 2. Germline V lookup: CDR1 SGHTA, CDR2 FQGTGA. CDR3 size: 14 residues. CDR3 nucleotide sequence: TGTGCCAGCAGCTGGGGACAGGGAACCGGGGAGCTGTTTTTT. Translating it yields CASSWGQGTGELFF. Using reference TRBV7-3 and TRBJ2-2 for the parts outside the CDR3, the full variable domain is GAGVSQTPSNKVTEKGKYVELRCDPISGHTALYWYRQSLGQGPEFLIYFQGTGAADDSGLPNDRFFAVRPEGSVSTLKIQRTERGDSAVYLCASSWGQGTGELFFGEGSRLTVL.

The chain joins TRBV11-3 to TRBJ2-7; 7 bases are shared with TRBD2. Germline-derived CDR1 and CDR2 are SGHNT and YENEEA. This CDR3 comprises 14 residues. V shed 4 bases and J 3 bases; nucleotides not matched to a gene: 6. CDR3 sequence reads: CASSYAGDGYEQYF. For the CDR3, the DNA is TGTGCCAGCAGCTATGCGGGAGATGGCTACGAGCAGTACTTC.

This chain connects TRBV5-1 to TRBJ2-7, with D possibly being TRBD2 (5 bases). From germline, CDR1 is SGHRS and CDR2 YFSETQ. The CDR3 length is 15 residues. Trimming pared 0 bases from V and 0 bases from J, leaving 10 bases between. CDR3 DNA sequence: TGCGCCAGCAGCTTGGGGCTCCGGGGCTCCTACGAGCAGTACTTC. Its protein is CASSLGLRGSYEQYF.

V and J are TRBV6-5 and TRBJ2-7, with TRBD1 matching 7 bases. Germline-derived CDR1 and CDR2 are MNHEY and SVGAGI. V shed 6 bases, J shed 6 bases, and the junction held 11 bases outside the gene matches. CDR3 length equals 14 residues. CDR3 sequence (DNA): TGTGCCAGCAGCAGCCTCGGACAGGTCTCCGAGCAGTACTTC. It translates to CASSSLGQVSEQYF.

The gene calls are TRBV10-3 and TRBJ1-4, with 8 bases identical to TRBD1. CDR3 length: 14 amino acids. V trimming: 2 bases; J trimming: 8 bases; junction bases outside the gene matches: 4. Germline CDR1 is ENHRY and CDR2 is SYGVKD. The CDR3 sequence is CAISEGQGWEKLFF. DNA for the CDR3: TGTGCCATCAGTGAGGGACAGGGATGGGAAAAACTGTTTTTT.

The chain has TRBV2 and TRBJ2-1; 8 bases match TRBD1. Germline V gives CDR1 SNHLY, CDR2 FYNNEI. V lost 5 bases to trimming and J lost 15 bases; unmatched junction nucleotides: 9. The length of the CDR3 is 12 residues. CDR3 residues: CASSTQGGDRFF. CDR3 nucleotides: TGTGCCAGCAGTACACAGGGGGGAGATCGGTTCTTC.